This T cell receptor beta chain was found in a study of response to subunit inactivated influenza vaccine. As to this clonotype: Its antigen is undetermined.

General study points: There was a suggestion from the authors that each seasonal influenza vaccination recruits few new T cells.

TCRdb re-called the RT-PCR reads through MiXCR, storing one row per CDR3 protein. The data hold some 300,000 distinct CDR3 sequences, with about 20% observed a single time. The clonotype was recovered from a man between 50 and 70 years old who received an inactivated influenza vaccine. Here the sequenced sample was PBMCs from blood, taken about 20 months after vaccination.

Here the CDR3 reads CASSFPPATHYNEQFF. DNA of the CDR3: TGTGCCAGCAGTTTCCCCCCAGCGACTCACTACAATGAGCAGTTCTTC. V gene TRBV12-3 or TRBV12-4 combines with J gene TRBJ2-1; D unclear. This CDR3 spans 16 amino acids. Trimming took off 3 bases at V and 3 bases at J, with 15 bases between the two ends.